Sequencing of this TCR beta chain was carried out in a study of blood T cell repertoires in COVID-19. For the study at large: Sites across the United States, Italy and Spain contributed samples from acute and convalescent COVID-19. PBMCs, B-cell-depleted T cells, or T cells were the source of the cDNA or gDNA that made up the material.

CDR1 is SGDLS and CDR2 is YYNGEE in the germline V gene. The CDR3 spans 15 residues. Trimming left V 1 base short and J 3 bases short, with 14 bases between. Assay used: immunoSEQ multiplex PCR; TCRdb lists only in-frame clones, some missing. The table lists hundreds of thousands of clones, 84% of them singletons. What was sequenced was peripheral blood. The rearrangement links TRBV9 to TRBJ2-7, with D perhaps TRBD2 (6 bases). The receptor comes from a human donor in a cohort sampled during active COVID-19. The chain's CDR3 is CASSVSAGPLYEQYF. CDR3 DNA: TGTGCCAGCAGCGTATCCGCGGGACCCCTCTACGAGCAGTACTTC.